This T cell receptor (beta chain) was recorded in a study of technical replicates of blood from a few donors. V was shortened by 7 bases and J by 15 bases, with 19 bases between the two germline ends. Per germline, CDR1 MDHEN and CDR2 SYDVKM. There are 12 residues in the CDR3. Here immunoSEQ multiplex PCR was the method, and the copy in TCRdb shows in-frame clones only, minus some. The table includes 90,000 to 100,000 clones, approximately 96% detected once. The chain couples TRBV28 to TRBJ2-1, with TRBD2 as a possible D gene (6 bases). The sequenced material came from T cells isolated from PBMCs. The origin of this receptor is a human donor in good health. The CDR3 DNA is TGTGCCAGCACCCCCCACGGGACTGGTCTGTTCTTC. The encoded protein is CASTPHGTGLFF.